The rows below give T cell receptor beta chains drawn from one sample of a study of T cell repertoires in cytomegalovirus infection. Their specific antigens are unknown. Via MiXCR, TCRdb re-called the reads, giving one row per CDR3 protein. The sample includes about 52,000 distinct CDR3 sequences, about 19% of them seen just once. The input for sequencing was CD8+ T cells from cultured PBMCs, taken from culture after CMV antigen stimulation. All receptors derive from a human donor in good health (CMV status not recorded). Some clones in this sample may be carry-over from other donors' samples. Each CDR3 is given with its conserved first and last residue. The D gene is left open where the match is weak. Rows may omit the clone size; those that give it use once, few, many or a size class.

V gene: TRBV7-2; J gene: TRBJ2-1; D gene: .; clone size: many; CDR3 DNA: TGTGCCAGCAGCTTAGGAGGAGGGTGGGGAGGTAATGAGCAGTTCTTC; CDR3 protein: CASSLGGGWGGNEQFF
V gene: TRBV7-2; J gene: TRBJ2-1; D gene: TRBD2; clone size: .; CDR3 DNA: TGTGCCAGCAGCTTAGAGCTAGCGGGGGCCCGCAATGAGCAGTTCTTC; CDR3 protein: CASSLELAGARNEQFF
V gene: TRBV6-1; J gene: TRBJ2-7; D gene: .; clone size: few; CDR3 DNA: TGTGCCAGCAGTCAGAACCGGTTGCCCGAGCAGTACTTC; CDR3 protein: CASSQNRLPEQYF
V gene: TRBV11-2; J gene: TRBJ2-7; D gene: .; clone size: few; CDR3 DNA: TGTGCCAGCAGCTTCGGCGGGTCAAGCTCCTACGAGCAGTACTTC; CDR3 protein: CASSFGGSSSYEQYF
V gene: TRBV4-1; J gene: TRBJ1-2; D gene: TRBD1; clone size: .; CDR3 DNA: TGCGCCAGCAGCCAAGAAGGACAGGGGGCCTATGGCTACACCTTC; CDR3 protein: CASSQEGQGAYGYTF
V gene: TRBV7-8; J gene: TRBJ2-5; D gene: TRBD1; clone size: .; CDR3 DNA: TGTGCCAGCAGCCCCGAAGGACAGGGCCAAGAGACCCAGTACTTC; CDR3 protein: CASSPEGQGQETQYF
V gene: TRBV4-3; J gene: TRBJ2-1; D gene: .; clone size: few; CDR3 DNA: TGCGCCAGCAGCCAGGGGAGGAGCTCCTACAATGAGCAGTTCTTC; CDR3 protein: CASSQGRSSYNEQFF
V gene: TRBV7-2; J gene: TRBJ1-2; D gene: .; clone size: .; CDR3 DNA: TGTGCCAGCAGCCAATCTTATGGCTACACCTTC; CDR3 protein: CASSQSYGYTF
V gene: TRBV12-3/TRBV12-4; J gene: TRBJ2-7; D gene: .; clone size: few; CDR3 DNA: TGTGCCAGCACTATTGGGCCCGCGGGGAACGAGCAGTACTTC; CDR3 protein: CASTIGPAGNEQYF
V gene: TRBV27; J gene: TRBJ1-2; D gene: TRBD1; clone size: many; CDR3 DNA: TGTGCCAGCAGTTTACAGGGGGCTAACTATGGCTACACCTTC; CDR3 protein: CASSLQGANYGYTF
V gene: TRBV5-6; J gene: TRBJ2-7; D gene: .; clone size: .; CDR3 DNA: TGTGCCAGCAGCTTCGTCCACGAGCAGTACTTC; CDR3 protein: CASSFVHEQYF
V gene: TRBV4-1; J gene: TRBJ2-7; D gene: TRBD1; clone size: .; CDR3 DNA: TGCGCCAGCAGCTTCGGCGGACAGGGGAGTCGGTACGAGCAGTACTTC; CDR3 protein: CASSFGGQGSRYEQYF
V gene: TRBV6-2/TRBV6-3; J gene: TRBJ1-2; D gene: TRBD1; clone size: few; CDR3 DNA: TGTGCCAGCAGTTCAAATCCGGGACAGAACCTCTACTATGGCTACACCTTC; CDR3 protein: CASSSNPGQNLYYGYTF
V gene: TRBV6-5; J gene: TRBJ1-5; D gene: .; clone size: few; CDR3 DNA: TGTGCCAGCAGTTCGCGTGGGTTTAGTAATCAGCCCCAGCATTTT; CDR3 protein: CASSSRGFSNQPQHF
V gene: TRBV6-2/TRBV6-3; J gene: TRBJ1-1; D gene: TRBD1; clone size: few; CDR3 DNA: TGTGCCAGCAGTTACCGCGGGACAGCCCGTCCCATTAAGGACTTTGAAGCTTTCTTT; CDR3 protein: CASSYRGTARPIKDFEAFF
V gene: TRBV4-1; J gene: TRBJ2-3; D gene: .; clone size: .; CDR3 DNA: TGCGCCAGCAGCCAAGTCCGGGACAGCACAGATACGCAGTATTTT; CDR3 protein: CASSQVRDSTDTQYF
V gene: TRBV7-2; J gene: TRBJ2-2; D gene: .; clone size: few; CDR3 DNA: TGTGCCAGCAGCTTAAATGTCCACCCTTCCTTGAACACCGGGGAGCTGTTTTTT; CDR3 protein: CASSLNVHPSLNTGELFF
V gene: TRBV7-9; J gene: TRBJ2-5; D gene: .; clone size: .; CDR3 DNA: TGTGCCAGCAGCTTCTATCAGGGTCTCGCAGAGACCCAGTACTTC; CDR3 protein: CASSFYQGLAETQYF
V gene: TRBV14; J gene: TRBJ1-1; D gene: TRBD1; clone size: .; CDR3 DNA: TGTGCCAGCAGCCAAGCACGGACAGGGTTGTACACTGAAGCTTTCTTT; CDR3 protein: CASSQARTGLYTEAFF
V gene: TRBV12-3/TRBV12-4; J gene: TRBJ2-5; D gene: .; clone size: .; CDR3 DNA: TGTGCCAGCAGTCCGGACCCCAGAGGCGAGACCCAGTACTTC; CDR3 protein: CASSPDPRGETQYF
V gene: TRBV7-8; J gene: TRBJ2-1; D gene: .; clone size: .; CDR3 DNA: TGTGCCAGCAGCTTAGGCGGGGGCCTCTACAATGAGCAGTTCTTC; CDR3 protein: CASSLGGGLYNEQFF
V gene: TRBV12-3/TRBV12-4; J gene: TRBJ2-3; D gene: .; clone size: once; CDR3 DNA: TGTGCCAGCAGTCCCGGGCTAGATACGCAGTATTTT; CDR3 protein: CASSPGLDTQYF
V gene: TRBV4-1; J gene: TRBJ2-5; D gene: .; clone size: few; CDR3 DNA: TGCGCCAGCAGCCAAGAGCGCGGCGAGACCCAGTACTTC; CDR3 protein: CASSQERGETQYF
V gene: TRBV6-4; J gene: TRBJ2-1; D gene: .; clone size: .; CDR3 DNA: TGTGCCAGCAGTGTAGAAGTGGGGTCTCACAATGAGCAGTTCTTC; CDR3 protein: CASSVEVGSHNEQFF
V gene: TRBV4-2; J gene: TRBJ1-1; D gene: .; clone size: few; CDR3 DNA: TGTGCCAGCAGCCAAGATAAGAGAGACAGGCCGAACACTGAAGCTTTCTTT; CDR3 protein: CASSQDKRDRPNTEAFF
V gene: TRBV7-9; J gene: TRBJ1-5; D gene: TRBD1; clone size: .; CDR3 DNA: TGTGCCAGCAGCAGGACAGGGGGCAGCAATCAGCCCCAGCATTTT; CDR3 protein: CASSRTGGSNQPQHF
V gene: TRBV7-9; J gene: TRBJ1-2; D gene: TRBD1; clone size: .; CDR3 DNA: TGTGCCAGCAGCTCCGGACAGGTCCCCTATGGCTACACCTTC; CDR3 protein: CASSSGQVPYGYTF
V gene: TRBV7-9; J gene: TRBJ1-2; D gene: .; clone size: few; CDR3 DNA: TGTGCCAGCAGCCACAGGGAGGGTCCCTATGGCTACACCTTC; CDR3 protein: CASSHREGPYGYTF
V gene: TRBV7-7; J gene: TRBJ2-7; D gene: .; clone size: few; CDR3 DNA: TGTGCCAGCAGCTTAAAGGGGTCCTACGAGCAGTACTTC; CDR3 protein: CASSLKGSYEQYF
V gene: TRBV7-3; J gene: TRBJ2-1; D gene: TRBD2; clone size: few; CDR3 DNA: TGTGCCAGCAGCTTGTCCGGGGGGAGCTCCTACAATGAGCAGTTCTTC; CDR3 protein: CASSLSGGSSYNEQFF
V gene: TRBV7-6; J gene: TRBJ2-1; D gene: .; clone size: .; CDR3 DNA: TGTGCCAGCAGCCCCGGGTACTCCAATGAGCAGTTCTTC; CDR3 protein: CASSPGYSNEQFF
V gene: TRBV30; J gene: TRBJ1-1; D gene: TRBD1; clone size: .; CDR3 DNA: TGTGCCTGGAGTGAGACAGGGACGAACACTGAAGCTTTCTTT; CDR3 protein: CAWSETGTNTEAFF
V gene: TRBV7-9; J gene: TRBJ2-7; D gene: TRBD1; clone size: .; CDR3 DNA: TGTGCCAGCAGCTTAAGCGACAGGGAGAACGAGCAGTACTTC; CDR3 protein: CASSLSDRENEQYF
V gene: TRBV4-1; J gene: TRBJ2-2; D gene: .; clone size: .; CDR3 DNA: TGCGCCAGCAGCCAAGCAGGGAGGACCGGGGAGCTGTTTTTT; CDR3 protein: CASSQAGRTGELFF
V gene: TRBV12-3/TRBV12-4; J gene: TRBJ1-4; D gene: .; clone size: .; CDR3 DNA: TGTGCCAGCAGTTTGGGGGTATATAATGAAAAACTGTTTTTT; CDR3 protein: CASSLGVYNEKLFF
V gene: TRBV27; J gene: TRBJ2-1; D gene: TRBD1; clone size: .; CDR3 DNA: TGTGCCAGCAGTCCGGGGACAGCAGCCACCTACAATGAGCAGTTCTTC; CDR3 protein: CASSPGTAATYNEQFF
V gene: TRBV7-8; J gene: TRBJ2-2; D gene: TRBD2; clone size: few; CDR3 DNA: TGTGCCAGCAGCTTTCCACCCGAATTAGCGGGGGGGTTGAACACCGGGGAGCTGTTTTTT; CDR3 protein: CASSFPPELAGGLNTGELFF
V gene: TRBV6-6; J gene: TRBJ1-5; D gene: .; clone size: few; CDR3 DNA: TGTGCCACGGGGGGAGGGTATACATCCCCCCAGGGCATCTATCAGCCCCAGCATTTT; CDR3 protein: CATGGGYTSPQGIYQPQHF
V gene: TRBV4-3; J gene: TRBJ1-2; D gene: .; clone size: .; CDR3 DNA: TGCGCCAGCAGTAAAGATATACCAGGACAAGCTAACTATGGCTACACCTTC; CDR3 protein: CASSKDIPGQANYGYTF
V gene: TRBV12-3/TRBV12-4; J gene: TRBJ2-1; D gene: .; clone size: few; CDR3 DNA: TGTGCCAGCAGTCTCCAGGACAGCGGGGACAATGAGCAGTTCTTC; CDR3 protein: CASSLQDSGDNEQFF